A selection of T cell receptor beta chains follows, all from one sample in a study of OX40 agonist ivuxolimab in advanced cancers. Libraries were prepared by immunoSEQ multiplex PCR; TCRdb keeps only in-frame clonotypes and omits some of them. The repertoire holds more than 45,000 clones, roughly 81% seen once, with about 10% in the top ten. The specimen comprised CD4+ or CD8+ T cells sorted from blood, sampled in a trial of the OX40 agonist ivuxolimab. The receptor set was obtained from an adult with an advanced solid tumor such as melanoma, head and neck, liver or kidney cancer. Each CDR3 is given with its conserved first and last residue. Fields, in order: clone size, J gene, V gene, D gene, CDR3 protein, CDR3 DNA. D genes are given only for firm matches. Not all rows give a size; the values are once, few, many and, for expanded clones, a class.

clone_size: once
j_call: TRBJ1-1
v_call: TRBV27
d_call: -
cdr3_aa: CASSPKWGWNTEAFF
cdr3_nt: TGTGCCAGCAGCCCAAAGTGGGGTTGGAACACTGAAGCTTTCTTT

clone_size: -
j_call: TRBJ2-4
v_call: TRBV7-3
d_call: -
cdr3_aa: CASSFTPSEKNIQYF
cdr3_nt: TGTGCCAGCAGCTTTACTCCTAGCGAAAAAAACATTCAGTACTTC

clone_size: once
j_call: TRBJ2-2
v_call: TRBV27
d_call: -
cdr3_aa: CASSLEGTGELFF
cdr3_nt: TGTGCCAGCAGTTTAGAGGGCACCGGGGAGCTGTTTTTT

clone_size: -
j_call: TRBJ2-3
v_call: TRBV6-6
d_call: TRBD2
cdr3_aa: CASSSWTSGSMNTQYF
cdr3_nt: TGTGCCAGCAGTTCGTGGACTAGCGGGAGCATGAATACGCAGTATTTT

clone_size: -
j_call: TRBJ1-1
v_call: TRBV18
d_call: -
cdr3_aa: CASSLPGGDTEAFF
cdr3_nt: TGTGCCAGCTCACTACCGGGAGGAGACACTGAAGCTTTCTTT

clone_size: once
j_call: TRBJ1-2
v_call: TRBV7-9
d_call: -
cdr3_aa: CASSSTDFYGYTF
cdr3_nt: TGTGCCAGCAGCTCCACAGATTTTTATGGCTACACCTTC

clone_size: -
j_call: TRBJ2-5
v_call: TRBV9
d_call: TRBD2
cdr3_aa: CASSVQSGSPETQYF
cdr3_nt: TGTGCCAGCAGCGTACAAAGCGGGAGTCCCGAGACCCAGTACTTC

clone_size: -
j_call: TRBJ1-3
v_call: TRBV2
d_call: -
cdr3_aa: CASSEARRTIYF
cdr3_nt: TGTGCCAGCAGTGAAGCCAGGCGGACCATATATTTT

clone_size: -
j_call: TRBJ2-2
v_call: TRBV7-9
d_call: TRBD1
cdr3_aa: CASSRQGGNTGELFF
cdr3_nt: TGTGCCAGCAGCAGACAGGGGGGTAACACCGGGGAGCTGTTTTTT

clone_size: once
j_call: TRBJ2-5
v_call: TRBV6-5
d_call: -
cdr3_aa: CASKGAGTYQETQYF
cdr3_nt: TGTGCCAGCAAAGGTGCAGGGACGTACCAAGAGACCCAGTACTTC

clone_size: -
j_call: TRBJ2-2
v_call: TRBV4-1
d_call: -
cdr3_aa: CASSQYTGWGNTGELFF
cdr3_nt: TGCGCCAGCAGCCAATATACAGGGTGGGGGAACACCGGGGAGCTGTTTTTT

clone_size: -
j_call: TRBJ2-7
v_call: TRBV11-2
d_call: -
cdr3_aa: CASSLGRGDSEQYF
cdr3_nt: TGTGCCAGCAGCTTAGGCAGGGGAGATAGCGAGCAGTACTTC

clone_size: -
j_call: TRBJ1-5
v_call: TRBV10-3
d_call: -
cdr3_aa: CAISENNQPQHF
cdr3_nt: TGTGCCATCAGTGAAAATAATCAGCCCCAGCATTTT

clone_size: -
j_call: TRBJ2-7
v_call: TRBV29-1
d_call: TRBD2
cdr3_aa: CSAGLAGVEQYF
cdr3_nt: TGCAGCGCTGGACTAGCGGGAGTTGAGCAGTACTTC

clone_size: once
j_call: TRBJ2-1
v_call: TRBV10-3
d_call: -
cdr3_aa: CAISTGGKNEQFF
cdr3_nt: TGTGCCATCTCTACTGGTGGAAAGAATGAGCAGTTCTTC

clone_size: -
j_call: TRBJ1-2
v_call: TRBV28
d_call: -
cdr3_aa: CASSLGAGYYGYTF
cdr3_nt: TGTGCCAGCAGTTTAGGCGCAGGGTACTATGGCTACACCTTC

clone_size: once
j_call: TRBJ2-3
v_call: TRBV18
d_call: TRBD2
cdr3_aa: CASSPTSGPTDTQYF
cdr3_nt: TGTGCCAGCTCACCTACTAGCGGCCCAACAGATACGCAGTATTTT

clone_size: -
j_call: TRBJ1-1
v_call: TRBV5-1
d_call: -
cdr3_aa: CASSLGTAKTMNTEAFF
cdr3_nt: TGCGCCAGCAGCTTGGGGACAGCTAAGACCATGAACACTGAAGCTTTCTTT

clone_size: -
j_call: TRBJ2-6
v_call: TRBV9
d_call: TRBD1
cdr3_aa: CASSPRDRGPGANVLTF
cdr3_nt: TGTGCCAGCAGCCCTCGGGACAGGGGACCTGGGGCCAACGTCCTGACTTTC

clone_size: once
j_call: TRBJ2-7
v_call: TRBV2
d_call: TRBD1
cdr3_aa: CASGQDRGSYEQYF
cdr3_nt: TGTGCCAGCGGTCAAGACAGGGGTAGCTACGAGCAGTACTTC

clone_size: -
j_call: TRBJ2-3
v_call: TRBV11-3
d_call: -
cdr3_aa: CASSFHTDTQYF
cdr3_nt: TGTGCCAGCAGCTTCCACACAGATACGCAGTATTTT

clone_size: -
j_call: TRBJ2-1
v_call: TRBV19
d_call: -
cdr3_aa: CASSSSTRNPYNEQFF
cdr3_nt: TGTGCCAGTAGCAGCTCGACCCGGAACCCCTACAATGAGCAGTTCTTC

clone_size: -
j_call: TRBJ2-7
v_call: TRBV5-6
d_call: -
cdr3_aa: CASSPDGEGRYEQYF
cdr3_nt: TGTGCCAGCAGCCCGGACGGAGAGGGTAGATACGAGCAGTACTTC

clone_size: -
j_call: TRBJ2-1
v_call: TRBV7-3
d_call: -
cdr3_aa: CASSLVGYWRAEQFF
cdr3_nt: TGTGCCAGCAGCTTAGTAGGGTATTGGCGAGCGGAGCAGTTCTTC

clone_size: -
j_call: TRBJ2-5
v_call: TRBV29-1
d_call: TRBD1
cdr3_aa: CSVRGQAQETQYF
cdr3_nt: TGCAGCGTCCGAGGACAGGCCCAAGAGACCCAGTACTTC

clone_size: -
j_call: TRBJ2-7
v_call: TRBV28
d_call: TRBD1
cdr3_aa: CASSRPGTVSYEQYF
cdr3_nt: TGTGCCAGCAGTCGTCCCGGGACAGTCTCCTACGAGCAGTACTTC

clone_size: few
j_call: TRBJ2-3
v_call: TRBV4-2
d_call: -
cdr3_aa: CASSRGSGDESTDTQYF
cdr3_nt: TGTGCCAGCAGCCGAGGTAGCGGAGATGAAAGCACAGATACGCAGTATTTT

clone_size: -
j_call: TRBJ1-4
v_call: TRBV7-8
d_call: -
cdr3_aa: CASSPPRLVTEKLFF
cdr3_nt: TGTGCCAGCAGCCCCCCTCGTTTGGTTACTGAAAAACTGTTTTTT

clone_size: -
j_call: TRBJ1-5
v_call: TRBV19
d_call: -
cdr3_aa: CASSQRDQPQHF
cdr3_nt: TGTGCCAGTAGCCAGAGGGATCAGCCCCAGCATTTT

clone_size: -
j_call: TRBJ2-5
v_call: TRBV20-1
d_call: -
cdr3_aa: CSASWETQYF
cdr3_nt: TGCAGTGCTAGCTGGGAGACCCAGTACTTC

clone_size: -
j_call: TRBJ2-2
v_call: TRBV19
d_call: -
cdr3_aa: CASKWGQQTGELFF
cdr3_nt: TGTGCCAGTAAATGGGGACAACAGACCGGGGAGCTGTTTTTT

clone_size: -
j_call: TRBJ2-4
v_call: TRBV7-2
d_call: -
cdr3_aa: CASSLDHRGGNIQYF
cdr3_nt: TGTGCCAGCAGCTTGGACCATAGGGGGGGGAACATTCAGTACTTC

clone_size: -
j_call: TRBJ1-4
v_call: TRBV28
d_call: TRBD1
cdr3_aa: CASSPSTGRNEKLFF
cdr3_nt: TGTGCCAGCAGTCCCTCGACAGGGAGAAATGAAAAACTGTTTTTT

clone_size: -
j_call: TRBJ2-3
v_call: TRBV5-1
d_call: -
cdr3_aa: CASSSDSRGDTQYF
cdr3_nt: TGCGCCAGCAGCTCGGACAGTAGAGGGGATACGCAGTATTTT

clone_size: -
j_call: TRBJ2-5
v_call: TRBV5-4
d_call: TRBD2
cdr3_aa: CASSLVIAGRETQYF
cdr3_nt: TGTGCCAGCAGCTTGGTAATAGCGGGTCGGGAGACCCAGTACTTC

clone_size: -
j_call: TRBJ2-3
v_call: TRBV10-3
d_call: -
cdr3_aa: CAISSSGYTDTQYF
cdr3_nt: TGTGCCATCAGTTCATCCGGTTACACAGATACGCAGTATTTT

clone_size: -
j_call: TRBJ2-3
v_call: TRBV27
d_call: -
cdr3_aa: CASSLGTASDTQYF
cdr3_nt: TGTGCCAGCAGCCTCGGGACGGCCTCAGATACGCAGTATTTT

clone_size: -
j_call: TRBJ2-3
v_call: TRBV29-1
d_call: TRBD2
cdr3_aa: CSVVAGGSTDTQYF
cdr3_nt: TGCAGCGTCGTAGCGGGAGGAAGTACAGATACGCAGTATTTT

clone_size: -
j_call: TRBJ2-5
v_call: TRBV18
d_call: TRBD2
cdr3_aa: CASSATSGETQYF
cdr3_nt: TGTGCCAGCTCGGCGACTAGCGGAGAGACCCAGTACTTC

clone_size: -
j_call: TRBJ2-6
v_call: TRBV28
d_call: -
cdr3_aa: CASSYAVSGANVLTF
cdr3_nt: TGTGCCAGCAGTTATGCCGTCTCTGGGGCCAACGTCCTGACTTTC

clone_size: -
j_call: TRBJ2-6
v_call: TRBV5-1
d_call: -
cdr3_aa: CASSLLAAGANVLTF
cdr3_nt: TGCGCCAGCAGCTTATTGGCAGCCGGGGCCAACGTCCTGACTTTC

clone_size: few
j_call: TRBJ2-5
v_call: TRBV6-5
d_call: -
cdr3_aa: CASSPLGGSSGTQYF
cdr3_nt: TGTGCCAGCAGTCCGCTGGGAGGCTCCTCCGGGACCCAGTACTTC

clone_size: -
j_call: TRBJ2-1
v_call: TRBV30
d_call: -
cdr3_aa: CAWNFVEDNEQFF
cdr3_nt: TGTGCCTGGAATTTTGTCGAAGACAATGAGCAGTTCTTC

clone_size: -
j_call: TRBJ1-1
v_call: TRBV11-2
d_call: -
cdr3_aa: CASSPVTWGAFF
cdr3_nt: TGTGCCAGCAGCCCAGTCACTTGGGGAGCTTTCTTT